These T cell receptor beta chains were read from a single sample in a study of technical replicates of blood from several donors. Profiled with immunoSEQ multiplex PCR; TCRdb holds only in-frame clones, not every one. The table lists approximately 79,000 clones, roughly 96% of them singletons, with under 0.35% in the top ten. The sequenced sample consisted of T cells isolated from PBMCs. All receptors derive from a human donor in good health. The CDR3 runs from the conserved cysteine through the conserved F or W. A D gene is named only where the DNA matches it firmly. The size entry is marked missing in some rows and otherwise reads once, few, many or a size class.

V gene,D gene,CDR3 length,clone size,J gene,CDR3 DNA,CDR3 protein
TRBV7-3,-,13,-,TRBJ2-1,TGTGCCAGCAGCTTAAACCTAGACAATGAGCAGTTCTTC,CASSLNLDNEQFF
TRBV5-6,-,13,-,TRBJ2-7,TGTGCCAGCAGCTTGGGAACAGGGCGGGAGCAGTACTTC,CASSLGTGREQYF
TRBV4-2,-,17,-,TRBJ2-3,TGTGCCAGCAGCCATACCGGGACAATTATTCCCCCAGATACGCAGTATTTT,CASSHTGTIIPPDTQYF
TRBV28,TRBD2,16,-,TRBJ2-3,TGTGCCAGCAGTTTTGATAGCCCTAGCGGAACAGATACGCAGTATTTT,CASSFDSPSGTDTQYF
TRBV5-1,-,15,once,TRBJ1-1,TGCGCCAGCAGCCCGAAGACCCTGGGGCACACTGAAGCTTTCTTT,CASSPKTLGHTEAFF
TRBV30,TRBD2,14,once,TRBJ2-1,TGTGCAGGGGGTTGGCGGGAGGGCCTCGATGAGCAGTTCTTC,CAGGWREGLDEQFF
TRBV25-1,TRBD1,12,-,TRBJ1-1,TGTGCCAGCAGTGCCAGGGGGACTGAAGCTTTCTTT,CASSARGTEAFF
TRBV5-1,TRBD1,16,-,TRBJ1-2,TGCGCCAGCAGCTTTGACAGGGAAGGTCGTAGCTATGGCTACACCTTC,CASSFDREGRSYGYTF
TRBV7-6,-,14,-,TRBJ1-2,TGTGCCAGCAGCCACTTCCGGGGGAACTATGGCTACACCTTC,CASSHFRGNYGYTF
TRBV7-3,-,12,-,TRBJ2-1,TGTGCCAGCAGCTCCTCGCGCAATGAGCAGTTCTTC,CASSSSRNEQFF
TRBV30,-,12,-,TRBJ1-5,TGTGCCTGGAGTCAGTATAATCAGCCCCAGCATTTT,CAWSQYNQPQHF
TRBV7-9,-,14,-,TRBJ2-7,TGTGCCAGCAGCTCCAGGACTAACTCCTACGAGCAGTACTTC,CASSSRTNSYEQYF
TRBV5-1,TRBD2,16,-,TRBJ2-4,TGCGCCAGCAGCTTGGCGGCTAGCGGGAGCTGGAACATTCAGTACTTC,CASSLAASGSWNIQYF
TRBV2,TRBD2,18,-,TRBJ2-1,TGTGCCAGCAGTGAAGGTTTCTTTCCGGCTAGCGGAAACAATGAGCAGTTCTTC,CASSEGFFPASGNNEQFF
TRBV5-1,TRBD1,14,-,TRBJ1-5,TGCGCCAGCAGCCTGGACAGGGGGAATCAGCCCCAGCATTTT,CASSLDRGNQPQHF
TRBV4-1,-,15,few,TRBJ1-4,TGCGCCAGCAGCCAAGATCAGGCAACTAATGAAAAACTGTTTTTT,CASSQDQATNEKLFF
TRBV30,TRBD1,14,-,TRBJ2-7,TGTGCCTGTTTCTTACCGGGACAGGGCTACGAGCAGTACTTC,CACFLPGQGYEQYF
TRBV10-3,-,18,-,TRBJ1-1,TGTGCCATCAGTGAGTCTCGGAAGCCCTCGTTAGGGGACACTGAAGCTTTCTTT,CAISESRKPSLGDTEAFF
TRBV30,TRBD1,13,-,TRBJ1-3,TGTGCCTGGGGGACAGGGAGGTTAGACACCATATATTTT,CAWGTGRLDTIYF
TRBV6-1,-,13,-,TRBJ2-7,TGTGCCAGCAGTAGAGCTTCCCCCCACGAGCAGTACTTC,CASSRASPHEQYF
TRBV7-8,TRBD1,12,-,TRBJ1-5,TGTGCCAGCAGCCGTACAGGGGAGCCCCAGCATTTT,CASSRTGEPQHF
TRBV9,-,15,-,TRBJ1-1,TGTGCCAGCAGCGTAGAGGCGGGGGCGGGAACTGAAGCTTTCTTT,CASSVEAGAGTEAFF
TRBV7-8,TRBD2,16,-,TRBJ2-3,TGTGCCAGCAGCTTGGGGACTAGCGGGAGCACAGATACGCAGTATTTT,CASSLGTSGSTDTQYF
TRBV2,TRBD1,13,-,TRBJ1-1,TGTGCCAGCAGACCGACAGGGGGGACTGAAGCTTTCTTT,CASRPTGGTEAFF
TRBV6-1,-,16,-,TRBJ1-2,TGTGCCAGCAGTGGGAGAACAGGGAACTCTAACTATGGCTACACCTTC,CASSGRTGNSNYGYTF
TRBV5-6,TRBD1,16,-,TRBJ2-3,TGTGCCAGCAGCCATGCGACGGGGACAGAGACAGATACGCAGTATTTT,CASSHATGTETDTQYF
TRBV5-1,TRBD1,16,once,TRBJ1-1,TGCGCCAGCAGCTTCGGTGGACAGGGGACCAACACTGAAGCTTTCTTT,CASSFGGQGTNTEAFF
TRBV7-9,-,13,-,TRBJ1-1,TGTGCCAGCAGTCACAGTGGAGGGACTGAAGCTTTCTTT,CASSHSGGTEAFF
TRBV2,TRBD2,15,-,TRBJ2-5,TGTGCCAGCAGTTTCCCGGGACTAGCGATAGAGACCCAGTACTTC,CASSFPGLAIETQYF
TRBV21-1,-,17,-,TRBJ1-5,TGTGCCAGCAGCAAAGAGACAGGGACGGGGTGCAATCAGCCCCAGCATTTT,CASSKETGTGCNQPQHF
TRBV4-1,-,16,-,TRBJ2-2,TGCGCCAGCAGCCGCCTTTACGGGATGGGAACCGGGGAGCTGTTTTTT,CASSRLYGMGTGELFF
TRBV5-1,-,16,-,TRBJ2-7,TGCGCCAGCAGCCCTGCACAGGGCGTAAGCTCCTACGAGCAGTACTTC,CASSPAQGVSSYEQYF
TRBV10-3,-,18,-,TRBJ1-5,TGTGCCATCAGTGAATTGGCGACAGGACGGAATAGCAATCAGCCCCAGCATTTT,CAISELATGRNSNQPQHF
TRBV9,TRBD2,15,-,TRBJ2-3,TGTGCCAGCAGCGTGGCAGCGGGACTCACAGATACGCAGTATTTT,CASSVAAGLTDTQYF
TRBV19,TRBD1,13,once,TRBJ1-5,TGTGCCACCTCCCGGGACAGAGATCAGCCCCAGCATTTT,CATSRDRDQPQHF
TRBV30,-,13,-,TRBJ2-7,TGTGCCTGGAGTGTTCGGGGGGCGGACGAGCAGTACTTC,CAWSVRGADEQYF
TRBV20-1,-,11,-,TRBJ1-2,TGCAGTGCGACAGACGGCTATGGCTACACCTTC,CSATDGYGYTF
TRBV5-4,-,16,-,TRBJ1-1,TGTGCCAGCAGCCCCCTCCCCGTAGACAGCTACACTGAAGCTTTCTTT,CASSPLPVDSYTEAFF
TRBV7-3,TRBD2,17,-,TRBJ2-5,TGTGCCAGCAGCTTAGGAGCTGCGGGAGTAGGGCAAGAGACCCAGTACTTC,CASSLGAAGVGQETQYF
TRBV9,-,13,-,TRBJ1-1,TGTGCCAGCAGCGCGACGGAGTACACTGAAGCTTTCTTT,CASSATEYTEAFF
TRBV5-5,-,15,-,TRBJ2-7,TGTGCCAGCAGCTTGTATCTCGCTCCGGGATACGAGCAGTACTTC,CASSLYLAPGYEQYF
TRBV30,-,14,-,TRBJ1-1,TGTGCCTGGACGGAAAGGTCTTTCTCGGAGTGGGCTTTCTTT,CAWTERSFSEWAFF